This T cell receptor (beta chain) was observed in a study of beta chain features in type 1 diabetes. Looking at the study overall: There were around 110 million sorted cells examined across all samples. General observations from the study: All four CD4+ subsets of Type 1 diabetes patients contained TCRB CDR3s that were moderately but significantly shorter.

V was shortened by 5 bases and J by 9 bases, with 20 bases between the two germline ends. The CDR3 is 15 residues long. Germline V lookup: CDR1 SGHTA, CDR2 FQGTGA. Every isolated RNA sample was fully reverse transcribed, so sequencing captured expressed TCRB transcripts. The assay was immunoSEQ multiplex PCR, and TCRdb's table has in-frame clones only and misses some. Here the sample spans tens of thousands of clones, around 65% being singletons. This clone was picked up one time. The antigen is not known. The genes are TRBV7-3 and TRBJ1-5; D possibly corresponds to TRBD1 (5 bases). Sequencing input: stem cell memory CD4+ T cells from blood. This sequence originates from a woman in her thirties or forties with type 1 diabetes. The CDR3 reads CASSPGGVARMPQHF. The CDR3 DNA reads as TGTGCCAGCAGCCCCGGGGGGGTCGCTAGAATGCCCCAGCATTTT.